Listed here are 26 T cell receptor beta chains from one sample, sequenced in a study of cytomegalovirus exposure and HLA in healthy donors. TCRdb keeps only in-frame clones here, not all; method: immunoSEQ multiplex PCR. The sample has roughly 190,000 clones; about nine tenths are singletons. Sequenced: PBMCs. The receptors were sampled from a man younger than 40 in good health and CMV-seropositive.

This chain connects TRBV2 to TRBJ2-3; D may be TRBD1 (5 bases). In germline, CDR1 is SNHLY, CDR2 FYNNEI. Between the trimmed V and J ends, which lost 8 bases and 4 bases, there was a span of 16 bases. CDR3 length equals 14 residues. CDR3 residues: CASGSQGGADTQYF. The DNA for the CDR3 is TGTGCCAGCGGTTCCCAGGGTGGGGCAGATACGCAGTATTTT.

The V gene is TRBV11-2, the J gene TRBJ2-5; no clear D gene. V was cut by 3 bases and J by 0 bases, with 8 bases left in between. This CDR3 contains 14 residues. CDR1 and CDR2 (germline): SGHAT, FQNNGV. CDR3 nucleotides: TGTGCCAGCAGCTTTAATGGGTACCAAGAGACCCAGTACTTC. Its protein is CASSFNGYQETQYF.

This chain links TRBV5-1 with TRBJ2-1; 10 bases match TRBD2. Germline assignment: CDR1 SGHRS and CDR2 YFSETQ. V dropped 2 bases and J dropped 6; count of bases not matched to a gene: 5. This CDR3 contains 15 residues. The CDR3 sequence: CASSLLAGRANEQFF. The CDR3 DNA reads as TGCGCCAGCAGCTTACTAGCGGGGCGCGCCAATGAGCAGTTCTTC. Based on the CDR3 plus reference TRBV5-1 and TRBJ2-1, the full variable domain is KAGVTQTPRYLIKTRGQQVTLSCSPISGHRSVSWYQQTPGQGLQFLFEYFSETQRNKGNFPGRFSGRQFSNSRSEMNVSTLELGDSALYLCASSLLAGRANEQFFGPGTRLTVL.

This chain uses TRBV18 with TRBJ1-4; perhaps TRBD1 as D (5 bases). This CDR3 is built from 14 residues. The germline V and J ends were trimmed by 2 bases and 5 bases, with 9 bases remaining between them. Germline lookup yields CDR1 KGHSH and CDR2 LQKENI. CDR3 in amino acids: CASSPRQKNEKLFF. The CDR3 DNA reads TGTGCCAGCTCACCAAGACAGAAAAATGAAAAACTGTTTTTT.

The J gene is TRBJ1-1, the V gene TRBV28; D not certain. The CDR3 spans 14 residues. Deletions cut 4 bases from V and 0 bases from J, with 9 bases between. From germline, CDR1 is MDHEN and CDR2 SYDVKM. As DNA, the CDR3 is TGTGCCAGCAGTTCCGAGCGCTTGAACACTGAAGCTTTCTTT. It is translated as CASSSERLNTEAFF. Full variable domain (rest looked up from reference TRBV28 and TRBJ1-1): DVKVTQSSRYLVKRTGEKVFLECVQDMDHENMFWYRQDPGLGLRLIYFSYDVKMKEKGDIPEGYSVSREKKERFSLILESASTNQTSMYLCASSSERLNTEAFFGQGTRLTVV.

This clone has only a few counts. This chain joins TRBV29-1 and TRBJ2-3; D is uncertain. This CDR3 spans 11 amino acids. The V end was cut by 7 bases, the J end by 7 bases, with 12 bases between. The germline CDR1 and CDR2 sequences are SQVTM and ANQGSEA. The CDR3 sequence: CSAHGGYTQYF. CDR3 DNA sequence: TGCAGCGCCCATGGCGGTTATACGCAGTATTTT.

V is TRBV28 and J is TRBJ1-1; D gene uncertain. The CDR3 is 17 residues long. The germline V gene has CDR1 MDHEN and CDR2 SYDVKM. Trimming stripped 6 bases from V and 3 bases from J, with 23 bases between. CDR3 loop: CASRRFWGGNQYTEAFF. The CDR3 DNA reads TGTGCCAGCAGACGCTTTTGGGGTGGAAATCAGTACACTGAAGCTTTCTTT.

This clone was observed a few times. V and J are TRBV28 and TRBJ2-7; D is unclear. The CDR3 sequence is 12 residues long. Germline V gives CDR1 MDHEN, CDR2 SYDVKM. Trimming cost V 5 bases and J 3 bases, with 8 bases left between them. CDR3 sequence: CASSRDDYEQYF. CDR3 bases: TGTGCCAGCAGTCGCGATGACTACGAGCAGTACTTC.

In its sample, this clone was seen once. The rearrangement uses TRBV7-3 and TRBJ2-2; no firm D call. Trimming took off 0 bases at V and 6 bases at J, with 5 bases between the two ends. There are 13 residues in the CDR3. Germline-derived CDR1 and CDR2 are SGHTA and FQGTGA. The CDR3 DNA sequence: TGTGCCAGCAGCTTAACGTTTCCCGGGGAGCTGTTTTTT. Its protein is CASSLTFPGELFF. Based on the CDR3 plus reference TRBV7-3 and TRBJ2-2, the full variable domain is GAGVSQTPSNKVTEKGKYVELRCDPISGHTALYWYRQSLGQGPEFLIYFQGTGAADDSGLPNDRFFAVRPEGSVSTLKIQRTERGDSAVYLCASSLTFPGELFFGEGSRLTVL.

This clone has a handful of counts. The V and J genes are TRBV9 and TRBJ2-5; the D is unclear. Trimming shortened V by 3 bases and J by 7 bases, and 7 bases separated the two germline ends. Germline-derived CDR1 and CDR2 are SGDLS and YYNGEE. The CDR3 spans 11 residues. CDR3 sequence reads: CASSGLGTQYF. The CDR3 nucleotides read TGTGCCAGCAGCGGCCTTGGGACCCAGTACTTC. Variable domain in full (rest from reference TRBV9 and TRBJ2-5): DSGVTQTPKHLITATGQRVTLRCSPRSGDLSVYWYQQSLDQGLQFLIQYYNGEERAKGNILERFSAQQFPDLHSELNLSSLELGDSALYFCASSGLGTQYFGPGTRLLVL.

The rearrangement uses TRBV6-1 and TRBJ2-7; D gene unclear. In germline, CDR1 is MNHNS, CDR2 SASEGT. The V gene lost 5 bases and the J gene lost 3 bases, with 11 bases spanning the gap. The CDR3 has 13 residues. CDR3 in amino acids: CASSHPDRYEQYF. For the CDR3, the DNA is TGTGCCAGCAGTCACCCTGACCGCTACGAGCAGTACTTC.

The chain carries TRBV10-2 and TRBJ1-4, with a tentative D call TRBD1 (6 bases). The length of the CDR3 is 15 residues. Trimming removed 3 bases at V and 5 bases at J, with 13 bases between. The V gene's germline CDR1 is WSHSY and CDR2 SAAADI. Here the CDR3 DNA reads TGCGCCAGCAGTGAAGGGGGGGAGGAGAATGAAAAACTGTTTTTT. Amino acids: CASSEGGEENEKLFF.

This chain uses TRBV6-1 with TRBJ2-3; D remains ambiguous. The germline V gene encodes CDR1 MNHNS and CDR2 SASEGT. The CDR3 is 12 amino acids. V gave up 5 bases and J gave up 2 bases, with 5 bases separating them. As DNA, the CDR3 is TGTGCCAGCAGTCCCACCACAGATACGCAGTATTTT. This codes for CASSPTTDTQYF.

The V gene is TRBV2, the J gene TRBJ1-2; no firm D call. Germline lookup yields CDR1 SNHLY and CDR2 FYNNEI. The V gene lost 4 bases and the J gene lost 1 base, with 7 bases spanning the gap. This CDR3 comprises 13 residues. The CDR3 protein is CASSGGSNYGYTF. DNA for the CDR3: TGTGCCAGCAGTGGGGGTAGTAACTATGGCTACACCTTC.

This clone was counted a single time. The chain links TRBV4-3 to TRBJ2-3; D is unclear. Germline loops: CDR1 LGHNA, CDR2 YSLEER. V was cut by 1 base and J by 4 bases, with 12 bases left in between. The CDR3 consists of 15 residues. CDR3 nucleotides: TGCGCCAGCAGCCAAGTTGCGGCGGATTCAGATACGCAGTATTTT. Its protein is CASSQVAADSDTQYF.

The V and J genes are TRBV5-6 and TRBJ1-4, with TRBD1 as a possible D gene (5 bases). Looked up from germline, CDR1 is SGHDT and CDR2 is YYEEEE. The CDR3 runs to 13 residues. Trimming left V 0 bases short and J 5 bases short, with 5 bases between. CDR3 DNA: TGTGCCAGCAGCTTGGACAGGAATGAAAAACTGTTTTTT. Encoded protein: CASSLDRNEKLFF.

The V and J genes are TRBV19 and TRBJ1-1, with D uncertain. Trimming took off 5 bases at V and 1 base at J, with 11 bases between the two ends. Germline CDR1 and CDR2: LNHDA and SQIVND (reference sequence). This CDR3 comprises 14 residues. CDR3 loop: CASSFQTANTEAFF. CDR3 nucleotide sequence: TGTGCCAGTAGTTTCCAGACGGCGAACACTGAAGCTTTCTTT. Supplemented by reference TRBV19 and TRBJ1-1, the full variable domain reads DGGITQSPKYLFRKEGQNVTLSCEQNLNHDAMYWYRQDPGQGLRLIYYSQIVNDFQKGDIAEGYSVSREKKESFPLTVTSAQKNPTAFYLCASSFQTANTEAFFGQGTRLTVV.

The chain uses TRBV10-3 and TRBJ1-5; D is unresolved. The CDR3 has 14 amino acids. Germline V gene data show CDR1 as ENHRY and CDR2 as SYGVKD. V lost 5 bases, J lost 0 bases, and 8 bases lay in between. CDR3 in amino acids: CAISRENSNQPQHF. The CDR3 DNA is TGTGCCATCAGTCGGGAGAATAGCAATCAGCCCCAGCATTTT.

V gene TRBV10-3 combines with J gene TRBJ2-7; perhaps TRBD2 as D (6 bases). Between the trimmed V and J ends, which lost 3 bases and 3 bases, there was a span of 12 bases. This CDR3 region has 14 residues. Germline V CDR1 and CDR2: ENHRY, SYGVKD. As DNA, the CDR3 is TGTGCCATCAGTGATGGGGACTTATTCTACGAGCAGTACTTC. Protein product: CAISDGDLFYEQYF.

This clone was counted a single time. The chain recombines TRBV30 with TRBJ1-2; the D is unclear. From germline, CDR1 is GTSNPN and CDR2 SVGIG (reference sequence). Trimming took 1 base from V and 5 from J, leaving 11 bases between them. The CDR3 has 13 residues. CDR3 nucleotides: TGTGCCTGGAGTGGGACGCGGTTATATGGCTACACCTTC. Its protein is CAWSGTRLYGYTF.

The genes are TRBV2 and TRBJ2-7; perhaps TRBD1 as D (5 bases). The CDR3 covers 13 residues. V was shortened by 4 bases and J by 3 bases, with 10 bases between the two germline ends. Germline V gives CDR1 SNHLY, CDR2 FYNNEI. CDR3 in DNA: TGTGCCAGCAGTGTAGGGCAGGGCTACGAGCAGTACTTC. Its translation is CASSVGQGYEQYF.

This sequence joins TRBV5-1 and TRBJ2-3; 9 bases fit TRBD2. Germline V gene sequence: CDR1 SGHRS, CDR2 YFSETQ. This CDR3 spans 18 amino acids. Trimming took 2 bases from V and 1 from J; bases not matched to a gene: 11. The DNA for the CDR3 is TGCGCCAGCAGCTTCTTTCGCGGGGGGGCCATTGGCACAGATACGCAGTATTTT. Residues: CASSFFRGGAIGTDTQYF.

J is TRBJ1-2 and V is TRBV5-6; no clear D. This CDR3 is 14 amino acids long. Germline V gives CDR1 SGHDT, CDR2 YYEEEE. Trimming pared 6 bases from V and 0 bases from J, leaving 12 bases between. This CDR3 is CASTSFGPNYGYTF. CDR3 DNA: TGTGCCAGCACCAGTTTTGGGCCTAACTATGGCTACACCTTC.

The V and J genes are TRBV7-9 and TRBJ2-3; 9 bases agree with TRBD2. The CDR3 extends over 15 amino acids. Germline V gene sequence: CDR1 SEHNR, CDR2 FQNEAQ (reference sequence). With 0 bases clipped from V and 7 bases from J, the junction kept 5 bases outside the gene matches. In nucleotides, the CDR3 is TGTGCCAGCAGCTTAGCGCGGGGGGGCCGAAATACGCAGTATTTT. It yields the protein CASSLARGGRNTQYF.

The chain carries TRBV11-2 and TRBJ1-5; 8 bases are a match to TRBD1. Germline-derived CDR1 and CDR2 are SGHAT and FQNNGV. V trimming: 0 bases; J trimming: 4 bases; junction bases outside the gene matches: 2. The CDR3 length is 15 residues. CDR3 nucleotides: TGTGCCAGCAGCTTAGATCGACAGGGGAATCAGCCCCAGCATTTT. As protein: CASSLDRQGNQPQHF.

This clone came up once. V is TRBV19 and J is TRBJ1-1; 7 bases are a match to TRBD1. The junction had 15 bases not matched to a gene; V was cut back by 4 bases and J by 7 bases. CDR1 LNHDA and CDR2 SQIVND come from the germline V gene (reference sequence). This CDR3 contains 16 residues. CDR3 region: CASSTQGTTDGLEAFF. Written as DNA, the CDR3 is TGTGCCAGTAGTACACAGGGGACCACAGACGGGCTTGAAGCTTTCTTT.